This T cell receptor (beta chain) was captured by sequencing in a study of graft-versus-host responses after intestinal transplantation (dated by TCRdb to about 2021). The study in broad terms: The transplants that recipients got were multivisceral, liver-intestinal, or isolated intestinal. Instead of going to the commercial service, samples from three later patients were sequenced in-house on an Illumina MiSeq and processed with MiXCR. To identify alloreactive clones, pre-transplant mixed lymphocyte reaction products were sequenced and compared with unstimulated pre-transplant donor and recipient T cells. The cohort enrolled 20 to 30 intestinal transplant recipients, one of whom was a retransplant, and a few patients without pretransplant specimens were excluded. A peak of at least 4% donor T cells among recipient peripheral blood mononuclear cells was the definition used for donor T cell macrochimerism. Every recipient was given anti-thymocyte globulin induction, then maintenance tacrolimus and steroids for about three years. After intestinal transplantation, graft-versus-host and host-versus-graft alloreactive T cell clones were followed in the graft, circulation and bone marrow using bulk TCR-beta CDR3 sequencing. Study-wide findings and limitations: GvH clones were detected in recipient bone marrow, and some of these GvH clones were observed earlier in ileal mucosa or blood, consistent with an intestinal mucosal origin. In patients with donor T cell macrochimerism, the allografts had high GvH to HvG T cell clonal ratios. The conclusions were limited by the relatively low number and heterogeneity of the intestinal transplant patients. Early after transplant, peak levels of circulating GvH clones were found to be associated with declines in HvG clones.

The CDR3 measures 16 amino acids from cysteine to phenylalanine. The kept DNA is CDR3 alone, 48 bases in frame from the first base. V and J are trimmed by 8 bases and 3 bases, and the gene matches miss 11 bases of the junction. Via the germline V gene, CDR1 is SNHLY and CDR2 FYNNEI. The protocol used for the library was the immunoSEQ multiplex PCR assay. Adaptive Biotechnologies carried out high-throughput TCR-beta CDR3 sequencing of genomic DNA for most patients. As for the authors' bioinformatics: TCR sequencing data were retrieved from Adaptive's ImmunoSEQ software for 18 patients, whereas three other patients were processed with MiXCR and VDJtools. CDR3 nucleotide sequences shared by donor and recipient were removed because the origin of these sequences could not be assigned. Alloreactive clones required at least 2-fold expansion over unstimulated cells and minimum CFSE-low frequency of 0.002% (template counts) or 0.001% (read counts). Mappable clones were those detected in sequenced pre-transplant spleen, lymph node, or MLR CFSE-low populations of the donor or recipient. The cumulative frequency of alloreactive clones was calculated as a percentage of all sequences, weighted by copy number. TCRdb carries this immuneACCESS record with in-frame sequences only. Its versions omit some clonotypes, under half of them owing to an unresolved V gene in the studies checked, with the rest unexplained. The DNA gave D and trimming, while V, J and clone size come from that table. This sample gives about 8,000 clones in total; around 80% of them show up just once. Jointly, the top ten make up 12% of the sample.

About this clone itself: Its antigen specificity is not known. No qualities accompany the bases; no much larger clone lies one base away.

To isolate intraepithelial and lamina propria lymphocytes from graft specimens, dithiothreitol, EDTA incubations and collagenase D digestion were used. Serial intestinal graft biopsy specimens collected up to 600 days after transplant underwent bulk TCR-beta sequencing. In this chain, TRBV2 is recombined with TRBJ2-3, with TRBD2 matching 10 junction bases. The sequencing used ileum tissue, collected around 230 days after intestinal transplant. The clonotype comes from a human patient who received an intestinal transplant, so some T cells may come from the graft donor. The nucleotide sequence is TGTGCCAGCTCGGGGGAAACTAGCGGGGTAACAGATACGCAGTATTTT. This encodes CASSGETSGVTDTQYF.